The 11 T cell receptor beta chains presented below share a single source sample, sequenced in a study of T cell responses to AZD1222 COVID-19 vaccine (dated by TCRdb to the early 2020s). Library preparation used the immunoSEQ multiplex PCR assay. The immuneACCESS repertoire file appears here via TCRdb, limited to in-frame rearrangements. These files lack a portion of the clones; in checked studies, under half of the deficit traces to unresolved V genes, and the cause of the others is not known. This sample lists about 76,000 clones; roughly 80% were detected once. Of the sample, 27% is held by the ten largest clones. The time point label here, explained by the study, means: about 28 days (+/-7) after the second vaccine dose. The treatment or condition label, read with the paper, signifies: meningococcal conjugate vaccine given as trial control. The sample consisted of peripheral blood, taken 28 days after the second dose of the MenACWY control vaccine. The receptor source for this set is an adult who received the MenACWY meningococcal vaccine as a control.

The rearrangement uses TRBV2 and TRBJ2-7; weak D call: TRBD2 (6 bases). Germline assignment: CDR1 SNHLY and CDR2 FYNNEI. The V gene lost 7 bases and the J gene lost 1 base, with 20 bases spanning the gap. The CDR3 totals 16 residues. For the CDR3, the DNA is TGTGCCAGCACGGGTGGGATTAGCGGAACATCCTACGAGCAGTACTTC. It is translated as CASTGGISGTSYEQYF.

The chain carries TRBV3-1 (or the pseudogene TRBV3-2) and TRBJ2-3, with 7 bases identical to TRBD1. CDR1 and CDR2 (germline): LGHDT, YNNKEL (reference sequence). The length of the CDR3 is 19 residues. With 3 bases clipped from V and 4 bases from J, the junction kept 19 bases outside the gene matches. The CDR3 DNA reads as TGTGCCAGCAGCCATCGCTGGTCGAAAACAGGGGAAGGGTCAGATACGCAGTATTTT. This sequence encodes CASSHRWSKTGEGSDTQYF.

The chain recombines TRBV6-5 with TRBJ1-1; D is uncertain. Between the trimmed V and J ends, which lost 6 bases and 0 bases, there was a span of 11 bases. Germline V gene lookup returns CDR1 MNHEY and CDR2 SVGAGI. This CDR3 has 14 amino acids. CDR3 residues: CASRQLSLNTEAFF. The CDR3 DNA sequence: TGTGCCAGCAGACAACTCTCCCTGAACACTGAAGCTTTCTTT.

The J gene is TRBJ1-2, the V gene TRBV7-8, with 7 nucleotides matching TRBD1. V was pared by 5 bases and J by 2 bases, with 5 bases of the junction left unmatched. CDR1 SGHVS and CDR2 FQNEAQ come from the germline V gene. The length of the CDR3 is 14 residues. This CDR3 is CASSPSTGNYGYTF. The CDR3 DNA follows: TGTGCCAGCAGCCCCTCGACAGGGAACTATGGCTACACCTTC.

This chain uses TRBV6-5 with TRBJ1-4, with D possibly being TRBD1 (5 bases). Trimming removed 5 bases from V and 8 bases from J, with 18 bases in between. Germline CDR1 MNHEY, CDR2 SVGAGI. The CDR3 sequence is 15 residues long. The CDR3 DNA is TGTGCCAGCAGTCCGCAAGGGGTCTCCGGGGAAAAACTGTTTTTT. As protein: CASSPQGVSGEKLFF.

J is TRBJ2-1 and V is TRBV19, with D perhaps TRBD1 (6 bases). CDR3 length: 14 residues. From germline, CDR1 is LNHDA and CDR2 SQIVND (reference sequence). V lost 1 base, J lost 8 bases, and 12 bases lay in between. The CDR3 here is CASSIGTESHEQFF. The CDR3 region has the DNA TGTGCCAGTAGTATAGGGACAGAATCACATGAGCAGTTCTTC.

The table lists this clone with a few counts. The chain couples TRBV10-3 to TRBJ2-2, with 7 bases aligning to TRBD1. J was trimmed by 0 bases and V by 2 bases; bases with no gene match: 9. Germline CDR1 is ENHRY and CDR2 is SYGVKD. The CDR3 runs 18 residues. CDR3: CAISETRAGGANTGELFF. The CDR3 coding sequence is TGTGCCATCAGTGAGACCCGAGCAGGGGGAGCGAACACCGGGGAGCTGTTTTTT.

The CDR3 DNA reads as TGTGCCAGCAGCCGAGGGGAGACTAGCGGGGGGGCCGCAGATACGCAGTATTTT. Protein sequence: CASSRGETSGGAADTQYF. This rearrangement joins TRBV4-2 to TRBJ2-3; 14 bases line up with TRBD2. The germline gives CDR1 LGHNA, CDR2 YNFKEQ. The J segment lost 4 bases and the V segment lost 4 bases, leaving 10 bases of the junction unmatched. This CDR3 has 18 amino acids.

The chain links TRBV7-2 to TRBJ2-1; 9 bases agree with TRBD2. Germline V lookup: CDR1 SGHTA, CDR2 FQGNSA. The CDR3 extends over 17 amino acids. J lost 9 bases, V lost 2 bases, and 14 bases had no gene match. The CDR3 spells CASSLSAGGQGYGEQFF. The CDR3, as DNA: TGTGCCAGCAGCTTATCGGCGGGGGGGCAGGGGTATGGTGAGCAGTTCTTC.

The chain links TRBV19 to TRBJ1-1; TRBD1 is a possible D gene (6 bases). Trimming left V 8 bases short and J 1 base short, with 14 bases between. CDR1 and CDR2 (germline): LNHDA, SQIVND (reference sequence). CDR3 length: 14 amino acids. The DNA for the CDR3 is TGTGCCAGTGGATTGGACAGATCGAACACTGAAGCTTTCTTT. Its protein product is CASGLDRSNTEAFF.

The rearrangement uses TRBV20-1 and TRBJ1-2; D ambiguous. CDR1 and CDR2 (germline): DFQATT, SNEGSKA (reference sequence). This CDR3 has 11 residues. V dropped 7 bases and J dropped 6 bases, with 12 bases sitting between them. Written as DNA, the CDR3 is TGCAGTGGTAACGGCGGCCATGGCTACACCTTC. Amino acid sequence: CSGNGGHGYTF.